The 8 T cell receptor beta chains below all came from one sample that was sequenced in a study of T cell changes during pregnancy in multiple sclerosis (dated by TCRdb to the late 2010s). Libraries were made using the immunoSEQ multiplex PCR assay. TCRdb provides this immuneACCESS table in a form limited to in-frame rearrangements. Some clones are lacking; in checked studies, under half of them reflect an unresolved V gene, and why the rest are absent is not known. For this sample there are some 45,000 clones; 85% to 95% appear just once. In total, the top ten clones hold 5% to 7% of the sample. The starting material was CD8+ T cells from peripheral blood mononuclear cells, obtained in the first trimester of pregnancy. The receptors originated from a female donor with multiple sclerosis, enrolled in a pregnancy study.

The rearrangement joins TRBV14 to TRBJ2-3, with 7 bases matching TRBD1. The CDR3 has 16 amino acids. J gave up 0 bases and V 4 bases, and 7 bases lay outside the gene matches. CDR1 is SGHDN, CDR2 FVKESK, per germline. In DNA, the CDR3 is TGTGCCAGCAGCCTTCGACAGGGTTCTAGCACAGATACGCAGTATTTT. Translated: CASSLRQGSSTDTQYF.

The V call is TRBV19, the J call TRBJ2-5; 9 bases fit TRBD1. After removal of 6 bases from V and 5 bases from J, the junction contained 7 bases not matched to a gene. The germline gives CDR1 LNHDA, CDR2 SQIVND (reference sequence). This CDR3 region has 14 residues. In nucleotides, the CDR3 is TGTGCCAGTAGGACTACAGGGGGCGTTGAGACCCAGTACTTC. Amino acids: CASRTTGGVETQYF.

This clone has a single count. The chain is built from TRBV18 and TRBJ1-3; possible D gene TRBD1, 6 bases. Trimming shortened V by 5 bases and J by 4 bases, and 21 bases separated the two germline ends. This CDR3 is built from 17 residues. Germline V gene sequence: CDR1 KGHSH, CDR2 LQKENI. CDR3 DNA: TGTGCCAGCTCAACAGGGAACACGGGACGGTCGGGAAACACCATATATTTT. It encodes CASSTGNTGRSGNTIYF. Supplemented by reference TRBV18 and TRBJ1-3, the full variable domain reads NAGVMQNPRHLVRRRGQEARLRCSPMKGHSHVYWYRQLPEEGLKFMVYLQKENIIDESGMPKERFSAEFPKEGPSILRIQQVVRGDSAAYFCASSTGNTGRSGNTIYFGEGSWLTVV.

V gene TRBV28 combines with J gene TRBJ2-5, with D maybe TRBD2 (6 bases). V lost 3 bases and J 1 base, leaving 12 bases between the germline ends. The CDR3 consists of 15 residues. The V gene's germline CDR1 is MDHEN and CDR2 SYDVKM. Written as DNA, the CDR3 is TGTGCCAGCAGTTTCTGGGGGGACGTCCAAGAGACCCAGTACTTC. Translated, it gives CASSFWGDVQETQYF.

In its sample, this clone was seen once. The DNA of the CDR3 is TGTGCCAGTAGCATGACAGGGGGCCCTTACAATGAGCAGTTCTTC. Amino acids: CASSMTGGPYNEQFF. The rearrangement links TRBV19 to TRBJ2-1; 10 nucleotides line up with TRBD1. CDR3 length: 15 residues. V dropped 6 bases and J dropped 4; count of bases not matched to a gene: 6. Germline V gene data show CDR1 as LNHDA and CDR2 as SQIVND (reference sequence).

The rearrangement links TRBV28 to TRBJ1-1; D gene uncertain. V gave up 2 bases and J gave up 5 bases, with 15 bases separating them. The V gene's germline CDR1 is MDHEN and CDR2 SYDVKM. CDR3 length: 15 amino acids. The DNA for the CDR3 is TGTGCCAGCAGTTTAACCCTCGGAGGGAGGACTGAAGCTTTCTTT. Protein: CASSLTLGGRTEAFF. Supplemented by reference TRBV28 and TRBJ1-1, the full variable domain reads DVKVTQSSRYLVKRTGEKVFLECVQDMDHENMFWYRQDPGLGLRLIYFSYDVKMKEKGDIPEGYSVSREKKERFSLILESASTNQTSMYLCASSLTLGGRTEAFFGQGTRLTVV.

This chain joins TRBV5-1 and TRBJ2-3, with TRBD1 matching over 10 bases. There are 15 residues in the CDR3. Germline V gene lookup returns CDR1 SGHRS and CDR2 YFSETQ. V lost 9 bases, J lost 2 bases, and 9 bases stayed unmatched. In nucleotides, the CDR3 is TGCGCCACCTACGAGGGACAGGGGTTCACAGATACGCAGTATTTT. Residues: CATYEGQGFTDTQYF.

The rearrangement uses TRBV7-9 and TRBJ2-7; D is perhaps TRBD1 (6 bases). The CDR3 covers 15 residues. V lost 5 bases to trimming and J lost 3 bases, with 17 bases between them. Germline V CDR1 and CDR2: SEHNR, FQNEAQ (reference sequence). The CDR3: CASSTPGHARYEQYF. The CDR3 DNA is TGTGCCAGCAGCACCCCGGGACACGCCCGCTACGAGCAGTACTTC.